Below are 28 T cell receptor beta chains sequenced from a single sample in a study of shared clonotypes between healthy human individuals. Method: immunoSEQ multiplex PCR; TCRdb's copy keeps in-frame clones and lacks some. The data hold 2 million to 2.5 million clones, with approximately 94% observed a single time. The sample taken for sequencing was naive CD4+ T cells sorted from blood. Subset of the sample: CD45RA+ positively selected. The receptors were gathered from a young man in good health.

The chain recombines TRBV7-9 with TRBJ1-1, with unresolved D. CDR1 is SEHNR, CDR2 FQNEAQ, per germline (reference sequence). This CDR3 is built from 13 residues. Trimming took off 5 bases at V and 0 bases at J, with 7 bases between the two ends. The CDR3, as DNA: TGTGCCAGCAGCGCAGAGTTGAACACTGAAGCTTTCTTT. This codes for CASSAELNTEAFF. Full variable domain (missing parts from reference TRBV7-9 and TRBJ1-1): DTGVSQNPRHKITKRGQNVTFRCDPISEHNRLYWYRQTLGQGPEFLTYFQNEAQLEKSRLLSDRFSAERPKGSFSTLEIQRTEQGDSAMYLCASSAELNTEAFFGQGTRLTVV.

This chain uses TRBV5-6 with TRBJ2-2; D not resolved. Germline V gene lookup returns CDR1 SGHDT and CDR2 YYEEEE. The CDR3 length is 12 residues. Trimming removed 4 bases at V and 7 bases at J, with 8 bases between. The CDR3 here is CASSQDGGELFF. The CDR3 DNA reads TGTGCCAGCAGCCAAGATGGCGGGGAGCTGTTTTTT.

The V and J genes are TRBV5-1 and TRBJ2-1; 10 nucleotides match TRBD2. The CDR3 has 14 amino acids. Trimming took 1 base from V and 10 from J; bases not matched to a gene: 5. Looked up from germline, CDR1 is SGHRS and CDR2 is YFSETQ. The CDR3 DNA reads TGCGCCAGCAGCTTGCCTAGCGGGAGCGGGGAGCAGTTCTTC. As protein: CASSLPSGSGEQFF.

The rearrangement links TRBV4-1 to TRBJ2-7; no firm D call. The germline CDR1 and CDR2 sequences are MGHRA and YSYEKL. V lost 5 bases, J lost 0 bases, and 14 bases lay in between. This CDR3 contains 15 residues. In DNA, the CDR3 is TGCGCCAGCAGCTTTTCGACGGCCAGCTCCTACGAGCAGTACTTC. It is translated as CASSFSTASSYEQYF.

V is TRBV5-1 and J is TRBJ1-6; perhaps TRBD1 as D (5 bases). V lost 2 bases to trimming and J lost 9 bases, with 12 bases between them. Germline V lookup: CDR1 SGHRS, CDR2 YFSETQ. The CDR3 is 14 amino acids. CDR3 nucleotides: TGCGCCAGCAGCTTCCTCCTCGGGGGTTCACCCCTCCACTTT. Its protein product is CASSFLLGGSPLHF. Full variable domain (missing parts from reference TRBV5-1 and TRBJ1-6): KAGVTQTPRYLIKTRGQQVTLSCSPISGHRSVSWYQQTPGQGLQFLFEYFSETQRNKGNFPGRFSGRQFSNSRSEMNVSTLELGDSALYLCASSFLLGGSPLHFGNGTRLTVT.

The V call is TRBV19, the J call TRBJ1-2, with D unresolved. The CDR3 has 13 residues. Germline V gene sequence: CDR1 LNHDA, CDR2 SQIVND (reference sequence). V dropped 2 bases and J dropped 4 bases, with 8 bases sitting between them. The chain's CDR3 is CASSIFQSYGYTF. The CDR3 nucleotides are TGTGCCAGTAGTATATTTCAGTCCTATGGCTACACCTTC.

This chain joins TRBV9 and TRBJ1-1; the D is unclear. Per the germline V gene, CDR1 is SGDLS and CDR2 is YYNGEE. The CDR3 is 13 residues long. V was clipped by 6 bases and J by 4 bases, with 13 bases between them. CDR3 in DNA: TGTGCCAGCACTAGTGAGGGCGGCACTGAAGCTTTCTTT. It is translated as CASTSEGGTEAFF.

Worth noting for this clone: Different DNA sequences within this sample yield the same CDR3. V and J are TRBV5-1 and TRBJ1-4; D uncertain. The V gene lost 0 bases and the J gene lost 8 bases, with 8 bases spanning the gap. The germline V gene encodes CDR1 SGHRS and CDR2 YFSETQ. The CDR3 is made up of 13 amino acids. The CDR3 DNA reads TGCGCCAGCAGCTTGGGCGGAGGGGAAAAACTGTTTTTT. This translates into CASSLGGGEKLFF.

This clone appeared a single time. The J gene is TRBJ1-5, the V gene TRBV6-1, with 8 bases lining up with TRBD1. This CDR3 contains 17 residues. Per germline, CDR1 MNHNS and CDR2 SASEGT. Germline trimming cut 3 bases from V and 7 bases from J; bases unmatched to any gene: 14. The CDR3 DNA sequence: TGTGCCAGCAGTGATATGAGAAGACAGGGGAGGCGACAGCCCCAGCATTTT. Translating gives CASSDMRRQGRRQPQHF.

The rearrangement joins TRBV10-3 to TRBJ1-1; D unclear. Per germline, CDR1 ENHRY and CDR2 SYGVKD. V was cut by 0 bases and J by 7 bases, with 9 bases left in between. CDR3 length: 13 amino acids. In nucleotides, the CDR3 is TGTGCCATCAGTGAGTCTACTGCACTTGAAGCTTTCTTT. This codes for CAISESTALEAFF.

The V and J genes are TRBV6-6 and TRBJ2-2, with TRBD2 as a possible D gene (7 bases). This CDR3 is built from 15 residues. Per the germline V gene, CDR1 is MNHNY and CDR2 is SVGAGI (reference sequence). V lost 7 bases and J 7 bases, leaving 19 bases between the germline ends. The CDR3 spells CASILRRGQGGELFF. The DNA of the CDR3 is TGTGCCAGCATCCTTCGGCGGGGGCAGGGCGGGGAGCTGTTTTTT.

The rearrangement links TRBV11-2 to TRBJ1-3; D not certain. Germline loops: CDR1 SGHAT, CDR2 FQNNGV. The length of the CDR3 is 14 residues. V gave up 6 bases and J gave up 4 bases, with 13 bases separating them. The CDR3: CASRSGMVGNTIYF. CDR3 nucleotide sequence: TGTGCCAGCAGAAGTGGGATGGTCGGAAACACCATATATTTT.

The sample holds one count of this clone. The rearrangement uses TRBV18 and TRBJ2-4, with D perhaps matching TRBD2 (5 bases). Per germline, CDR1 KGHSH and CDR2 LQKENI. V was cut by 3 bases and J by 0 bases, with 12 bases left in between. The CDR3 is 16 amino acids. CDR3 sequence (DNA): TGTGCCAGCTCACCCGGGGATGGGGTAGCCAAAAACATTCAGTACTTC. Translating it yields CASSPGDGVAKNIQYF. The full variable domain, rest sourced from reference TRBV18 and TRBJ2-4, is NAGVMQNPRHLVRRRGQEARLRCSPMKGHSHVYWYRQLPEEGLKFMVYLQKENIIDESGMPKERFSAEFPKEGPSILRIQQVVRGDSAAYFCASSPGDGVAKNIQYFGAGTRLSVL.

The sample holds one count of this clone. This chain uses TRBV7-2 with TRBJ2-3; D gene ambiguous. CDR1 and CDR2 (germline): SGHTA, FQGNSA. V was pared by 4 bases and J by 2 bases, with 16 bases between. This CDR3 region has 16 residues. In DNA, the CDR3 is TGTGCCAGCAGCTCTCCTCTAGGATCGTACACAGATACGCAGTATTTT. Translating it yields CASSSPLGSYTDTQYF. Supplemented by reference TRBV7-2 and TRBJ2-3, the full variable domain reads GAGVSQSPSNKVTEKGKDVELRCDPISGHTALYWYRQSLGQGLEFLIYFQGNSAPDKSGLPSDRFSAERTGGSVSTLTIQRTQQEDSAVYLCASSSPLGSYTDTQYFGPGTRLTVL.

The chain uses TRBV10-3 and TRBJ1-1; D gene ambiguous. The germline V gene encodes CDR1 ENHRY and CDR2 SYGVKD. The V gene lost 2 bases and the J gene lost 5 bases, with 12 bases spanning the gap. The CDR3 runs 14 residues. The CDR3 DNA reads TGTGCCATCAGTGAGCCCCTTAGGGCGACTGAAGCTTTCTTT. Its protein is CAISEPLRATEAFF.

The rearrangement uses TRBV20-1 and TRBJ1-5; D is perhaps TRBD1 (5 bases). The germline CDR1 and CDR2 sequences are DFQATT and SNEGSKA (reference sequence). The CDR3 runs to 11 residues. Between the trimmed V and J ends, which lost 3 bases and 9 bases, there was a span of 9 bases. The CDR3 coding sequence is TGCAGTGCTAGTGGGCAGGGGCCCCAGCATTTT. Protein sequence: CSASGQGPQHF.

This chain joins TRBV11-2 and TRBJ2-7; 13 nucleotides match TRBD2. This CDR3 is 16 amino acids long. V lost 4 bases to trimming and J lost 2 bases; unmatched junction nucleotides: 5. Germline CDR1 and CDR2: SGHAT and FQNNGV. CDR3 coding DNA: TGTGCCAGCAGCTCCCGGACTAGCGGGGGCCCCTACGAGCAGTACTTC. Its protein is CASSSRTSGGPYEQYF. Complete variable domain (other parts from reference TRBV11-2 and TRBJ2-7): EAGVAQSPRYKIIEKRQSVAFWCNPISGHATLYWYQQILGQGPKLLIQFQNNGVVDDSQLPKDRFSAERLKGVDSTLKIQPAKLEDSAVYLCASSSRTSGGPYEQYFGPGTRLTVT.

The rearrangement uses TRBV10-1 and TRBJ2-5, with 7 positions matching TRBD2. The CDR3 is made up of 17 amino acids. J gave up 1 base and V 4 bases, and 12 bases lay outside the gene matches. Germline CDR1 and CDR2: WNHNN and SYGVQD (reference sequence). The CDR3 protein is CASSGLAETLAQETQYF. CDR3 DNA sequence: TGCGCCAGCAGTGGGCTAGCGGAGACGCTGGCCCAAGAGACCCAGTACTTC.

As DNA, the CDR3 is TGTGCCACCAGCCCGCCCTATAAAAACACTGAAGCTTTCTTT. Translating gives CATSPPYKNTEAFF. The gene calls are TRBV15 and TRBJ1-1; D is ambiguous. Trimming pared 5 bases from V and 2 bases from J, leaving 12 bases between. Germline V gene lookup returns CDR1 LNHNV and CDR2 YYDKDF (reference sequence). The CDR3 is 14 residues long.

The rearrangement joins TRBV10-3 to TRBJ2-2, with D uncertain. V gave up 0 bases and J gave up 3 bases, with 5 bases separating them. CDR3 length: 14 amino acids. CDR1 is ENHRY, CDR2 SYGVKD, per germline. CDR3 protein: CAISESTYTGELFF. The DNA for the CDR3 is TGTGCCATCAGTGAGTCGACTTACACCGGGGAGCTGTTTTTT.

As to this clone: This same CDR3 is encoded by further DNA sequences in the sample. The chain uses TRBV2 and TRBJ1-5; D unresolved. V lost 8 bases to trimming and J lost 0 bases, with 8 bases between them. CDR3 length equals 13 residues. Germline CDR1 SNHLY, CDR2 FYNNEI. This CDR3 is CASGRDSNQPQHF. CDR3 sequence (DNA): TGTGCCAGCGGGCGGGATAGCAATCAGCCCCAGCATTTT.

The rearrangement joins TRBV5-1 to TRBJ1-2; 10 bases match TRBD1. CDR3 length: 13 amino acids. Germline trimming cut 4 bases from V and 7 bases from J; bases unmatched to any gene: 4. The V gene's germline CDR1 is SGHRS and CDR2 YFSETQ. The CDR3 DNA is TGCGCCAGCAGCATCGGACAGGGGGGTGGCTACACCTTC. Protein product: CASSIGQGGGYTF. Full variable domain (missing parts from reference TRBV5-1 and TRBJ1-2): KAGVTQTPRYLIKTRGQQVTLSCSPISGHRSVSWYQQTPGQGLQFLFEYFSETQRNKGNFPGRFSGRQFSNSRSEMNVSTLELGDSALYLCASSIGQGGGYTFGSGTRLTVV.

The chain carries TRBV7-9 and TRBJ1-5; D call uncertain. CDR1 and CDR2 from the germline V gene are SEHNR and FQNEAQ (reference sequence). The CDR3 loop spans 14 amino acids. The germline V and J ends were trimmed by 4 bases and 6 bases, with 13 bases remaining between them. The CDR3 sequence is CASSSIKETQPQHF. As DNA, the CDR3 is TGTGCCAGCAGCTCAATCAAAGAGACTCAGCCCCAGCATTTT.

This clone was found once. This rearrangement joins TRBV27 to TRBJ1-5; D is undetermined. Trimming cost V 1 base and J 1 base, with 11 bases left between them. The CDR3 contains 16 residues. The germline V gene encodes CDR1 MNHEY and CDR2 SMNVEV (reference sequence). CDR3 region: CASSLFGSLSNQPQHF. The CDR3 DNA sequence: TGTGCCAGCAGTTTATTCGGGTCCCTGAGCAATCAGCCCCAGCATTTT.

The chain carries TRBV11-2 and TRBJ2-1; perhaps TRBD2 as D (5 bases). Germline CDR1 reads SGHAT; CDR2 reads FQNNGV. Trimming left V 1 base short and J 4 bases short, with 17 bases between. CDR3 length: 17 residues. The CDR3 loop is CASSLASRRTTYNEQFF. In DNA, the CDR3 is TGTGCCAGCAGCTTAGCTAGCCGCCGAACCACTTACAATGAGCAGTTCTTC.

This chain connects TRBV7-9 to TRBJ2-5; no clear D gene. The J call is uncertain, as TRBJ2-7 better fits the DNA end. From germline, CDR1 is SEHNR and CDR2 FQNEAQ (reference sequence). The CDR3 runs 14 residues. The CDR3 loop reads CASSLAGSSYEQYF. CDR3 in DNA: TGTGCCAGCAGCTTAGCCGGTTCATCCTACGAGCAGTACTTC.

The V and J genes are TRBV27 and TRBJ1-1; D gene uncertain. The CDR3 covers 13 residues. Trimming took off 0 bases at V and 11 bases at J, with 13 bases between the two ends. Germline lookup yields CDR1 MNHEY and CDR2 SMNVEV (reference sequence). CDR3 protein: CASSLSPGPKAFF. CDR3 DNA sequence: TGTGCCAGCAGTTTATCTCCAGGACCCAAGGCTTTCTTT.

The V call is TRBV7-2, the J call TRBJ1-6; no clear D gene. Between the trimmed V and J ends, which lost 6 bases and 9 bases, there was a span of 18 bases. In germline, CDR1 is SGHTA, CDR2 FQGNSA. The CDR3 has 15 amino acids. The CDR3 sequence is CASRPEIVSSSPLHF. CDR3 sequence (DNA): TGTGCCAGCAGGCCAGAGATCGTTTCAAGTTCACCCCTCCACTTT.